This T cell receptor beta chain appears in the sequencing data of a study of shared clonotypes between healthy human individuals. Study-level results: Deeper or shallower sequencing was expected to change how clonotypes are shared among donors. Donor scarcity curtailed the genetic and exposure-history diversity represented herein.

The method was immunoSEQ multiplex PCR; TCRdb's version includes in-frame clones alone and lacks a portion of them. The data hold about 510,000 clones, with about 80% observed a single time. With regard to this clone: Its antigen is still unknown.

V lost 4 bases to trimming and J lost 4 bases, with 11 bases between them. The CDR3 covers 13 residues. CDR1 and CDR2 (germline): SGHRS, YFSETQ. This chain links TRBV5-1 with TRBJ1-1; D unresolved. Sequencing used PBMCs. The receptor was derived from a woman in her thirties or forties in good health. Some clones in this sample may be carry-over from other donors' samples. The CDR3 region has the DNA TGCGCCAGCAGCCACGGAGACGGCACTGAAGCTTTCTTT. It codes for CASSHGDGTEAFF.